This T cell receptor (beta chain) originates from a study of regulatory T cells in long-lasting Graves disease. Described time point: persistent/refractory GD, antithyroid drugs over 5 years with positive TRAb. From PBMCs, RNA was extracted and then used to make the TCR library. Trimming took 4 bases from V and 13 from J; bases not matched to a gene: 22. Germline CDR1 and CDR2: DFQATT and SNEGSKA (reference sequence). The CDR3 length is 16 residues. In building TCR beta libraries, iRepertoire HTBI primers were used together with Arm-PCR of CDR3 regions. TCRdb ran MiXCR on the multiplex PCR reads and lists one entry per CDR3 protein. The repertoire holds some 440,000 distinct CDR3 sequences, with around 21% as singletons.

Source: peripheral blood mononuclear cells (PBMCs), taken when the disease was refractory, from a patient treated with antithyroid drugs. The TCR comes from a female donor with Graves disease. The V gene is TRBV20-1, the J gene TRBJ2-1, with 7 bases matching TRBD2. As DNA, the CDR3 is TGCAGTGCTACTTCACTCGGTGGGCTAGCGGCATTTCGTCAGTTCTTC. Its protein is CSATSLGGLAAFRQFF.